Listed below are T cell receptor beta chains from one sample, sequenced in a study of beta chain features in type 1 diabetes. Sequencing was performed with immunoSEQ multiplex PCR; in TCRdb, only in-frame clones are kept and a portion is missing. The sample consists of fewer than 350,000 clones, roughly 15% of them appearing once. Sequencing used naive CD4+ T cells from blood. The receptors derive from a man between 18 and 35 years old with type 1 diabetes. The CDR3 runs from the conserved cysteine through the conserved F or W. A D gene is named only where the DNA matches it firmly. Clone sizes are given selectively: once, few, many, or a class where the clone is expanded.

j_gene: TRBJ2-3
abundance: -
v_gene: TRBV29-1
d_gene: TRBD2
CDR3aa: CSVGASGGPDTQYF
CDR3nt: TGCAGCGTTGGGGCTAGCGGGGGGCCGGATACGCAGTATTTT

j_gene: TRBJ2-3
abundance: few
v_gene: TRBV5-1
d_gene: -
CDR3aa: CASSSAGDPDTQYF
CDR3nt: TGCGCCAGCAGCTCGGCAGGGGACCCAGATACGCAGTATTTT

j_gene: TRBJ2-5
abundance: -
v_gene: TRBV6-5
d_gene: -
CDR3aa: CASKRQSAEYF
CDR3nt: TGTGCCAGTAAGCGGCAGTCGGCGGAGTACTTC

j_gene: TRBJ1-5
abundance: -
v_gene: TRBV28
d_gene: TRBD1
CDR3aa: CASRDRGRQPQHF
CDR3nt: TGTGCCAGCAGGGACAGGGGACGCCAGCCCCAGCATTTT

j_gene: TRBJ2-7
abundance: few
v_gene: TRBV5-1
d_gene: TRBD2
CDR3aa: CASSTSGTSGNLGYF
CDR3nt: TGCGCCAGCAGCACCTCCGGGACTAGCGGCAACCTGGGGTACTTC

j_gene: TRBJ2-7
abundance: -
v_gene: TRBV7-9
d_gene: -
CDR3aa: CASSVNSYEQYF
CDR3nt: TGTGCCAGCAGCGTTAACTCCTACGAGCAGTACTTC

j_gene: TRBJ2-3
abundance: few
v_gene: TRBV7-2
d_gene: TRBD2
CDR3aa: CASSLQAGPTTDTQYF
CDR3nt: TGTGCCAGCAGTTTACAAGCGGGACCAACCACAGATACGCAGTATTTT

j_gene: TRBJ2-3
abundance: few
v_gene: TRBV7-9
d_gene: TRBD1
CDR3aa: CASRLTGSGTDTQYF
CDR3nt: TGTGCCAGCAGGCTGACAGGGTCGGGAACAGATACGCAGTATTTT

j_gene: TRBJ2-5
abundance: few
v_gene: TRBV7-9
d_gene: -
CDR3aa: CASSSLVGTQYF
CDR3nt: TGTGCCAGCAGCTCCCTGGTCGGGACCCAGTACTTC

j_gene: TRBJ2-3
abundance: -
v_gene: TRBV4-3
d_gene: -
CDR3aa: CARYPVGGTDTQYF
CDR3nt: TGCGCCCGGTACCCGGTTGGTGGCACAGATACGCAGTATTTT

j_gene: TRBJ2-5
abundance: few
v_gene: TRBV7-8
d_gene: TRBD2
CDR3aa: CASSSPVGTSGQETQYF
CDR3nt: TGTGCCAGCAGCTCCCCTGTCGGGACTAGCGGACAAGAGACCCAGTACTTC

j_gene: TRBJ2-7
abundance: few
v_gene: TRBV5-4
d_gene: TRBD1
CDR3aa: CASSRTGISNEQYF
CDR3nt: TGTGCCAGCAGCCGGACAGGGATTTCGAACGAGCAGTACTTC

j_gene: TRBJ2-4
abundance: few
v_gene: TRBV2
d_gene: -
CDR3aa: CASSEALYRETKNIQYF
CDR3nt: TGTGCCAGCAGTGAAGCGCTTTATCGGGAGACCAAAAACATTCAGTACTTC

j_gene: TRBJ2-5
abundance: few
v_gene: TRBV5-1
d_gene: TRBD2
CDR3aa: CASSPNPGLAQETQYF
CDR3nt: TGCGCCAGCAGCCCCAACCCGGGACTAGCTCAAGAGACCCAGTACTTC

j_gene: TRBJ1-1
abundance: -
v_gene: TRBV28
d_gene: TRBD1
CDR3aa: CASSSGQGAPPEAFF
CDR3nt: TGTGCCAGCAGTTCCGGACAGGGGGCTCCTCCTGAAGCTTTCTTT

j_gene: TRBJ1-5
abundance: -
v_gene: TRBV30
d_gene: -
CDR3aa: CAWSVLRGGQPQHF
CDR3nt: TGTGCCTGGAGTGTACTCCGGGGAGGCCAGCCCCAGCATTTT

j_gene: TRBJ1-5
abundance: few
v_gene: TRBV6-5
d_gene: -
CDR3aa: CASSSRAQGRIQPQHF
CDR3nt: TGTGCCAGCAGTTCTAGGGCGCAGGGTAGGATTCAGCCCCAGCATTTT

j_gene: TRBJ2-3
abundance: -
v_gene: TRBV18
d_gene: TRBD1
CDR3aa: CASSRTGNKPTDTQYF
CDR3nt: TGTGCCAGCTCACGGACAGGGAACAAACCGACAGATACGCAGTATTTT

j_gene: TRBJ2-5
abundance: few
v_gene: TRBV29-1
d_gene: TRBD1
CDR3aa: CSVVGQGVVTQYF
CDR3nt: TGCAGCGTAGTAGGACAGGGGGTGGTGACCCAGTACTTC

j_gene: TRBJ2-7
abundance: few
v_gene: TRBV25-1
d_gene: -
CDR3aa: CASSEGAGQNEQYF
CDR3nt: TGTGCCAGCAGTGAGGGGGCAGGGCAGAACGAGCAGTACTTC

j_gene: TRBJ2-7
abundance: -
v_gene: TRBV2
d_gene: -
CDR3aa: CASSRESYEQYF
CDR3nt: TGTGCCAGCAGTCGTGAGTCCTACGAGCAGTACTTC

j_gene: TRBJ2-4
abundance: -
v_gene: TRBV2
d_gene: TRBD1
CDR3aa: CASSAGTGRLLAKNIQYF
CDR3nt: TGTGCCAGCAGTGCGGGGACAGGGAGATTGCTAGCCAAAAACATTCAGTACTTC

j_gene: TRBJ1-2
abundance: -
v_gene: TRBV4-3
d_gene: -
CDR3aa: CASSQGLSGGYGYTF
CDR3nt: TGCGCCAGCAGCCAGGGACTCTCCGGGGGCTATGGCTACACCTTC

j_gene: TRBJ1-2
abundance: few
v_gene: TRBV29-1
d_gene: -
CDR3aa: CSVGHPVGGYTF
CDR3nt: TGCAGCGTTGGACACCCGGTAGGAGGCTACACCTTC

j_gene: TRBJ1-4
abundance: -
v_gene: TRBV7-9
d_gene: -
CDR3aa: CASSRTMVGQNEKLFF
CDR3nt: TGTGCCAGCAGCCGGACTATGGTCGGCCAAAATGAAAAACTGTTTTTT

j_gene: TRBJ1-1
abundance: few
v_gene: TRBV4-1
d_gene: -
CDR3aa: CASSQARTEAFF
CDR3nt: TGCGCCAGCAGCCAAGCGAGGACTGAAGCTTTCTTT

j_gene: TRBJ1-2
abundance: few
v_gene: TRBV5-1
d_gene: -
CDR3aa: CASSLDGEYTLGGYTF
CDR3nt: TGCGCCAGCAGCTTGGACGGAGAGTATACTCTCGGGGGGTACACCTTC

j_gene: TRBJ1-1
abundance: few
v_gene: TRBV27
d_gene: -
CDR3aa: CASSLRGGLNTEAFF
CDR3nt: TGTGCCAGCAGTTTGAGAGGAGGGCTGAACACTGAAGCTTTCTTT

j_gene: TRBJ2-1
abundance: few
v_gene: TRBV7-2
d_gene: TRBD2
CDR3aa: CASSFRSTGGPYNEQFF
CDR3nt: TGTGCCAGCAGCTTTAGGTCCACGGGAGGCCCCTACAATGAGCAGTTCTTC

j_gene: TRBJ2-7
abundance: few
v_gene: TRBV6-1
d_gene: -
CDR3aa: CASSETVRTYEQYF
CDR3nt: TGTGCCAGCAGTGAAACAGTTCGGACCTACGAGCAGTACTTC

j_gene: TRBJ2-2
abundance: -
v_gene: TRBV30
d_gene: TRBD2
CDR3aa: CAFPGGRGRTNTGELFF
CDR3nt: TGTGCCTTCCCGGGAGGGAGAGGGAGGACGAACACCGGGGAGCTGTTTTTT

j_gene: TRBJ1-1
abundance: few
v_gene: TRBV28
d_gene: -
CDR3aa: CASGRQSPTEAFF
CDR3nt: TGTGCCAGCGGAAGACAGTCACCGACTGAAGCTTTCTTT

j_gene: TRBJ1-3
abundance: few
v_gene: TRBV7-2
d_gene: -
CDR3aa: CASSSPRTGWGNTIYF
CDR3nt: TGTGCCAGCAGCTCACCGAGAACGGGATGGGGAAACACCATATATTTT

j_gene: TRBJ2-5
abundance: -
v_gene: TRBV4-2
d_gene: -
CDR3aa: CASSWDIEGSQYF
CDR3nt: TGTGCCAGCAGCTGGGACATTGAGGGGTCCCAGTACTTC

j_gene: TRBJ2-3
abundance: -
v_gene: TRBV27
d_gene: -
CDR3aa: CASRNFRGPTDTQYF
CDR3nt: TGTGCCAGCAGGAATTTCAGGGGACCCACAGATACGCAGTATTTT

j_gene: TRBJ1-2
abundance: -
v_gene: TRBV9
d_gene: -
CDR3aa: CASSVRTDPFYGYTF
CDR3nt: TGTGCCAGCAGCGTCAGGACAGACCCCTTCTATGGCTACACCTTC

j_gene: TRBJ2-1
abundance: few
v_gene: TRBV30
d_gene: -
CDR3aa: CAWVGTVRPEQFF
CDR3nt: TGTGCCTGGGTAGGGACTGTCAGACCGGAGCAGTTCTTC

j_gene: TRBJ1-5
abundance: -
v_gene: TRBV18
d_gene: -
CDR3aa: CASSTGYSQPQHF
CDR3nt: TGTGCCAGCTCAACAGGGTATAGTCAGCCCCAGCATTTT

j_gene: TRBJ2-3
abundance: few
v_gene: TRBV7-9
d_gene: TRBD2
CDR3aa: CASSSYPLAGAGDTQYF
CDR3nt: TGTGCCAGCAGCTCCTACCCTCTAGCGGGAGCTGGAGATACGCAGTATTTT

j_gene: TRBJ2-3
abundance: few
v_gene: TRBV9
d_gene: -
CDR3aa: CASSLTSQTGTRGTDTQYF
CDR3nt: TGTGCCAGCAGCCTCACCTCCCAAACCGGGACTCGCGGCACAGATACGCAGTATTTT

j_gene: TRBJ1-4
abundance: few
v_gene: TRBV10-3
d_gene: -
CDR3aa: CAIGHRVKLFF
CDR3nt: TGTGCCATCGGTCACAGGGTGAAACTGTTTTTT

j_gene: TRBJ1-5
abundance: -
v_gene: TRBV19
d_gene: -
CDR3aa: CASSMSGPSNQPQHF
CDR3nt: TGTGCCAGTAGTATGTCAGGGCCAAGCAATCAGCCCCAGCATTTT

j_gene: TRBJ2-5
abundance: -
v_gene: TRBV5-4
d_gene: -
CDR3aa: CASSTNSQGRQETQYF
CDR3nt: TGTGCCAGCAGTACTAATTCACAGGGCCGCCAAGAGACCCAGTACTTC

j_gene: TRBJ1-5
abundance: -
v_gene: TRBV14
d_gene: -
CDR3aa: CASSPGQPGGPQHF
CDR3nt: TGTGCCAGCAGCCCCGGACAGCCTGGGGGGCCCCAGCATTTT

j_gene: TRBJ2-4
abundance: few
v_gene: TRBV5-1
d_gene: -
CDR3aa: CASSLTDSPAIQYF
CDR3nt: TGCGCCAGCAGCTTGACGGACTCCCCTGCCATTCAGTACTTC

j_gene: TRBJ2-4
abundance: -
v_gene: TRBV28
d_gene: TRBD1
CDR3aa: CASSWDRVDIQYF
CDR3nt: TGTGCCAGCAGTTGGGACAGGGTGGACATTCAGTACTTC

j_gene: TRBJ2-7
abundance: -
v_gene: TRBV5-8
d_gene: -
CDR3aa: CASTLRGLLYEQYF
CDR3nt: TGTGCCAGTACCCTTCGGGGTCTCCTATACGAGCAGTACTTC

j_gene: TRBJ1-2
abundance: -
v_gene: TRBV30
d_gene: -
CDR3aa: CAYPVSNYGYTF
CDR3nt: TGTGCCTACCCAGTATCCAACTATGGCTACACCTTC